Listed here is a single TCR beta chain. Its matching antigen is unknown. The CDR3 spans 15 residues. The germline CDR1 and CDR2 sequences are MGHRA and YSYEKL. The V end lost 0 bases, the J end lost 0 bases, and 6 bases lay between the germline ends. The iRepertoire nested amplicon-rescue multiplex PCR amplified TCR alpha and beta CDR3s from RNA. MiXCR, applied by TCRdb to the multiplex PCR reads, yields one record per CDR3 protein. The sample holds around 190,000 distinct CDR3 sequences; 43% are singletons and the top ten take roughly 5.5%. The data derive from a study of glioma-infiltrating T cells. Study results and caveats: Gliomas, especially low-grade, showed above-expected tissue-blood divergence; non-neoplastic patients showed below.

Sequencing input: glioma tissue, nonneoplastic brain tissue, or PBMCs (not recorded which). The J gene is TRBJ1-5, the V gene TRBV4-1, with unresolved D. The origin of this receptor is a human donor with low-grade glioma or glioblastoma, undergoing nonglioma brain surgery, or in good health (not recorded which). CDR3 sequence (DNA): TGCGCCAGCAGCCAAGACAAGTATAGCAATCAGCCCCAGCATTTT. Translation: CASSQDKYSNQPQHF.